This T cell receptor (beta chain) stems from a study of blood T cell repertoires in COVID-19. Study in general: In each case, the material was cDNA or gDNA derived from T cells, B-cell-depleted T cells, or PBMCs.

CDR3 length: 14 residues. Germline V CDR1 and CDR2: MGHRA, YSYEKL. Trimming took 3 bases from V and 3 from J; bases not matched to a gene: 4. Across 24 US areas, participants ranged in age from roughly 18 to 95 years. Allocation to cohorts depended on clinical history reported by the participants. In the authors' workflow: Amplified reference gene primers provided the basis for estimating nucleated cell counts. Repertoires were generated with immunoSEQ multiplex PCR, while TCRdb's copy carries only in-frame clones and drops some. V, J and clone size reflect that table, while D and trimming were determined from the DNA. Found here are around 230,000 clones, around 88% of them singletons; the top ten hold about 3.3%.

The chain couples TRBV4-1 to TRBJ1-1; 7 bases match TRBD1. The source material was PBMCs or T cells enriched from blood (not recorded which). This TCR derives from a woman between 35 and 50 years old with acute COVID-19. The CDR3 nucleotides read TGCGCCAGCAGCCAGACAGGGTTCTACACTGAAGCTTTCTTT. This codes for CASSQTGFYTEAFF.